The rows below give T cell receptor beta chains drawn from one sample of a study of T cells in Graves' hyperthyroidism and ophthalmopathy. TCRdb analysed the multiplex PCR reads with MiXCR anew, one entry per CDR3 protein. The sample includes 600,000 or so distinct CDR3 sequences, roughly 46% of them seen just once. The sequencing input was peripheral blood or thyroid tissue (not recorded which). These receptors originate from a woman under 30 with Graves' hyperthyroidism. Each CDR3 is given with its conserved first and last residue. The D gene is left open where the match is weak. Rows may omit the clone size; those that give it use once, few, many or a size class.

TRBJ2-7	NA	15	NA	TRBV7-2	CAGSLEGGRPGEQYF	TGTGCCGGCAGCTTAGAAGGGGGACGCCCGGGCGAGCAGTACTTC
TRBJ2-7	TRBD1	16	NA	TRBV7-2	CASSRHSGTGTYEQYF	TGCGCCAGCAGCCGCCACTCCGGGACAGGGACCTACGAGCAGTACTTC
TRBJ1-3	NA	16	NA	TRBV7-9	CASSDSSRSSGNTIYF	TGTGCCAGCAGCGACAGTTCCCGGAGCTCTGGAAACACCATATATTTT
TRBJ1-2	NA	14	few	TRBV12-3/TRBV12-4	CASSRDTTNYGYTF	TGTGCCAGCTCTAGGGACACGACTAACTATGGCTACACCTTC
TRBJ1-3	NA	14	many	TRBV7-8	CASTRTVSGNTIYF	TGTGCCAGCACGAGGACAGTTTCTGGAAACACCATATATTTT
TRBJ1-2	NA	19	NA	TRBV7-2	CASSSLPRPGVPNYYGYTF	TGTGCCAGCAGTTCTTTACCGAGACCAGGGGTCCCTAACTACTATGGCTACACCTTC
TRBJ1-1	NA	13	NA	TRBV19	CASSILLELEAFF	TGTGCCAGTAGTATACTACTCGAGTTAGAAGCTTTCTTT
TRBJ1-6	NA	14	many	TRBV7-9	CASSSDLYNSPLHF	TGTGCCAGCAGCTCGGACCTCTATAATTCACCCCTCCACTTT
TRBJ2-7	TRBD1	15	NA	TRBV4-1	CASSQDRGQYYEQYF	TGCGCCAGCAGCCAAGATCGGGGACAGTACTACGAGCAGTACTTC
TRBJ1-2	NA	14	few	TRBV7-8	CASSFSGSNYGYTF	TGTGCCAGCAGCTTTTCGGGCAGTAACTATGGCTACACCTTC
TRBJ1-2	TRBD1	18	NA	TRBV19	CASSQEGGRGPYLYGYTF	TGTGCCAGCAGCCAAGAAGGGGGCAGGGGCCCCTACCTCTATGGCTACACCTTC
TRBJ2-2	TRBD1	17	few	TRBV15	CATSRDLGTGNTGELFF	TGTGCCACCAGCAGAGATTTGGGGACAGGGAACACCGGGGAGCTGTTTTTT
TRBJ2-7	TRBD1	15	few	TRBV4-1	CASSPQIRDRDEQYF	TGCGCCAGCAGCCCCCAAATCCGGGACAGGGACGAGCAGTACTTC
TRBJ2-2	TRBD2	15	few	TRBV24-1	CATSDSGRAPGELFF	TGTGCCACCAGTGATAGCGGGAGGGCCCCCGGGGAGCTGTTTTTT
TRBJ1-1	NA	13	NA	TRBV10-3	CVLARDLNTEAFF	TGTGTCTTAGCAAGGGACTTGAACACTGAAGCTTTCTTT
TRBJ1-3	NA	14	many	TRBV7-9	CASSLVVPGNTIYF	TGTGCCAGCAGCTTAGTCGTACCGGGAAACACCATATATTTT
TRBJ2-5	NA	12	many	TRBV29-1	CSVVGAGETQYF	TGCAGCGTTGTCGGCGCAGGAGAGACCCAGTACTTC
TRBJ2-7	NA	12	NA	TRBV5-1	CASRAGIHEQYF	TGCGCCAGCAGGGCAGGAATCCACGAGCAGTACTTC
TRBJ2-7	NA	10	many	TRBV7-9	CASSFDEQYF	TGTGCCAGCAGCTTCGACGAGCAGTACTTC
TRBJ2-2	NA	12	NA	TRBV2	CASRGYGPELFF	TGTGCCAGCAGGGGGTATGGCCCGGAGCTGTTTTTT
TRBJ1-1	TRBD1	12	NA	TRBV5-6	CASSRDRGEAFF	TGTGCCAGCAGCCGGGACAGGGGAGAAGCTTTCTTT
TRBJ2-7	TRBD1	15	NA	TRBV5-1	CASSLEGTVSYEQYF	TGCGCCAGCAGCTTGGAAGGGACAGTCTCCTACGAGCAGTACTTC
TRBJ1-4	NA	16	many	TRBV29-1	CSVETSYSATNEKLFF	TGCAGCGTTGAAACAAGTTACTCTGCAACTAATGAAAAACTGTTTTTT
TRBJ2-7	NA	19	NA	TRBV2	CASSVPRAQITGRPYEQYF	TGTGCCAGCAGTGTCCCAAGGGCCCAAATAACAGGGAGGCCCTACGAGCAGTACTTC
TRBJ2-6	NA	15	few	TRBV2	CASSDRISGANVLTF	TGTGCCAGCAGTGACAGGATCTCTGGGGCCAACGTCCTGACTTTC
TRBJ1-2	NA	14	NA	TRBV5-1	CASGLKGDNYGYTF	TGCGCCAGCGGCTTGAAAGGCGATAACTATGGCTACACCTTC
TRBJ1-1	TRBD1	16	NA	TRBV19	CASSTTGGQVNTEAFF	TGTGCCAGTAGTACCACAGGGGGCCAAGTGAACACTGAAGCTTTCTTT
TRBJ2-6	NA	20	once	TRBV7-2	CASSSPKPGRGLAGANVLTF	TGTGCCAGCAGCTCCCCGAAACCGGGACGGGGACTCGCTGGGGCCAACGTCCTGACTTTC
TRBJ2-7	NA	14	many	TRBV7-8	CASSINPGSYEQYF	TGTGCCAGCAGCATAAACCCAGGATCCTACGAGCAGTACTTC
TRBJ2-2	TRBD2	17	NA	TRBV7-3	CASSPAGASGNTGELFF	TGTGCCAGCAGCCCTGCCGGGGCTAGCGGGAACACCGGGGAGCTGTTTTTT
TRBJ1-1	NA	15	few	TRBV7-3	CASSLTKAGRAEAFF	TGTGCCAGCAGCTTAACGAAGGCAGGGAGGGCTGAAGCTTTCTTT
TRBJ2-3	NA	13	NA	TRBV9	CASSQGGTDTQYF	TGTGCCAGCAGCCAAGGTGGCACAGATACGCAGTATTTT
TRBJ1-2	NA	15	NA	TRBV20-1	CSARDAAGFDYGYTF	TGCAGTGCTAGAGACGCGGCGGGGTTTGACTATGGCTACACCTTC
TRBJ1-3	NA	15	few	TRBV7-9	CASSPDKKNGNTIYF	TGTGCCAGCAGCCCCGACAAGAAGAACGGAAACACCATATATTTT
TRBJ1-6	TRBD1	12	NA	TRBV20-1	CSASTRGQPLHF	TGCAGTGCTAGCACCAGGGGGCAACCCCTCCACTTT
TRBJ1-1	TRBD1	14	few	TRBV12-3/TRBV12-4	CASRRRQGGTEAFF	TGTGCCAGCAGACGCCGACAGGGAGGGACTGAAGCTTTCTTT
TRBJ2-2	TRBD2	15	NA	TRBV7-2	CASRISSGSGGELFF	TGTGCCAGCAGGATCTCTAGCGGGAGTGGCGGGGAGCTGTTTTTT
TRBJ1-6	TRBD1	16	NA	TRBV2	CASSERTGDRNSPLHF	TGTGCCAGCAGTGAGCGGACAGGGGATCGGAATTCACCCCTCCACTTT
TRBJ2-2	NA	15	NA	TRBV5-1	CASSLALVATGELFF	TGCGCCAGCAGCCTGGCCCTAGTGGCCACCGGGGAGCTGTTTTTT
TRBJ1-1	NA	14	NA	TRBV2	CASSLYDSNTEAFF	TGTGCCAGCAGTCTTTACGACAGCAACACTGAAGCTTTCTTT
TRBJ1-4	NA	17	NA	TRBV5-1	CASSSIPRDSTNEKLFF	TGCGCCAGCAGCTCGATACCCCGCGATTCAACTAATGAAAAACTGTTTTTT
TRBJ1-5	NA	16	NA	TRBV2	CASMRVRRGLMQPQHF	TGTGCCAGCATGAGGGTCCGACGAGGGCTGATGCAGCCCCAGCATTTT
TRBJ1-5	NA	15	few	TRBV10-1	CASSESRGAGQPQHF	TGCGCCAGCAGTGAGTCGAGGGGAGCGGGTCAGCCCCAGCATTTT
TRBJ2-7	NA	13	NA	TRBV19	CASSYRPAYEQYF	TGTGCCAGCAGTTACAGACCAGCCTACGAGCAGTACTTC
TRBJ2-5	TRBD1	14	many	TRBV2	CASREGTGEETQYF	TGTGCCAGCAGGGAAGGGACAGGTGAAGAGACCCAGTACTTC
TRBJ1-4	NA	14	many	TRBV2	CATRRVDGGEKLFF	TGTGCCACCCGACGGGTTGATGGGGGTGAAAAACTGTTTTTT
TRBJ1-2	NA	13	many	TRBV12-3/TRBV12-4	CASMGAGNYGYTF	TGTGCCAGCATGGGGGCAGGGAACTATGGCTACACCTTC
TRBJ1-5	NA	15	NA	TRBV6-6	CASSETGSYNQPQHF	TGTGCCAGCAGTGAAACCGGGAGCTATAATCAGCCCCAGCATTTT
TRBJ1-4	NA	14	NA	TRBV20-1	CSARTGQTREKLFF	TGCAGTGCTAGAACCGGACAGACTAGGGAGAAACTGTTTTTT
TRBJ1-2	TRBD1	15	NA	TRBV7-2	CASSPGTEINYGYTF	TGTGCCAGCAGCCCAGGGACAGAAATTAACTATGGCTACACCTTC
TRBJ1-4	NA	13	few	TRBV6-6	CASNRGGGEKLFF	TGTGCCAGCAATCGAGGGGGAGGTGAAAAACTGTTTTTT
TRBJ2-6	NA	15	many	TRBV7-8	CASSSPVPGANVLTF	TGTGCCAGCAGCTCCCCGGTCCCTGGGGCCAACGTCCTGACTTTC
TRBJ2-6	NA	13	NA	TRBV2	CASSWAGANVLTF	TGTGCCAGCTCGTGGGCCGGGGCCAACGTCCTGACTTTC
TRBJ1-3	TRBD1	16	NA	TRBV7-2	CASRPTGGRVPGTIYF	TGTGCCAGCAGACCGACAGGGGGCAGGGTCCCAGGCACCATATATTTT
TRBJ2-7	TRBD2	17	NA	TRBV2	CASHQSSGRARGYERYF	TGTGCCAGCCACCAATCTAGCGGGAGAGCGCGAGGATACGAGCGGTACTTC